A selection of T cell receptor beta chains follows, all from one sample in a study of T cell changes during pregnancy in multiple sclerosis. Using immunoSEQ multiplex PCR, the repertoire was profiled, and TCRdb retains in-frame clones only, with some absent. This sample has about 40,000 clones, with 80% to 90% found just once. This specimen was peripheral blood, taken in the first trimester of pregnancy. These receptors were taken from a female donor in good health, enrolled as a control in a pregnancy study. Each CDR3 is given with its conserved first and last residue. A D gene is named only where the DNA matches it firmly. Where a row states a size, it is once, few, many or the class of an expanded clone; other rows omit it.

clone size	J gene	D gene	V gene	CDR3 DNA	CDR3 protein
-	TRBJ2-2	-	TRBV7-2	TGTGCCAGCAGCTTGTGGCTAGCTTCTACCGGGGAGCTGTTTTTT	CASSLWLASTGELFF
-	TRBJ2-3	TRBD1	TRBV4-2	TGTGCCAGCAGCTTTTCAGAACCGGGACAGGGAAGAGATACGCAGTATTTT	CASSFSEPGQGRDTQYF
-	TRBJ1-2	TRBD1	TRBV6-4	TGTGCCAGCAGTGTCACCCCGACAGGGGGGACCTTTGGCTACACCTTC	CASSVTPTGGTFGYTF
-	TRBJ2-1	-	TRBV4-1	TGCGCCAGCAGCCAAGAGTGGCGGGAACGTGAGCAGTTCTTC	CASSQEWREREQFF
-	TRBJ2-7	-	TRBV30	TGTGCCTGTTGGGCCGAATACGAGCAGTACTTC	CACWAEYEQYF
-	TRBJ2-2	-	TRBV19	TGTGCCAGTAACAGGGAGGGCCTCGGGGAGCTGTTTTTT	CASNREGLGELFF
-	TRBJ1-1	TRBD1	TRBV6-5	TGTGCCAGCAGTCAGGACAGGTCAAACACTGAAGCTTTCTTT	CASSQDRSNTEAFF
-	TRBJ1-2	-	TRBV2	TGTGCCAGCAGGGAACCGGGACAACGCTATGGCTACACCTTC	CASREPGQRYGYTF
-	TRBJ2-1	TRBD1	TRBV4-3	TGCGCCAGCAGCCAAGATGGAAGTTGGCGACAGGGGGCACGTAGCTCCTACAATGAGCAGTTCTTC	CASSQDGSWRQGARSSYNEQFF
-	TRBJ2-5	TRBD1	TRBV9	TGTGCCAGCAGCGTCGACAGGGCGGGCGAGACCCAGTACTTC	CASSVDRAGETQYF
-	TRBJ2-5	TRBD2	TRBV29-1	TGCAGCGTTGACCTAGCGGGGTTTCAAGAGACCCAGTACTTC	CSVDLAGFQETQYF
-	TRBJ1-5	-	TRBV6-6	TGTGCCAGCAGTTACATTGGCAGGGTTGATCAGCCCCGGCATTTT	CASSYIGRVDQPRHF
-	TRBJ1-2	TRBD1	TRBV30	TGTGCCTGGAGTAATTTAGGGGGCAATGGCTACACCTTC	CAWSNLGGNGYTF
-	TRBJ1-2	TRBD1	TRBV30	TGTGCCTGGATGTTACAGGGGGCAGACGGCTACACCTTC	CAWMLQGADGYTF
-	TRBJ1-6	TRBD1	TRBV5-4	TGTGCCAGCAGAGAGGGACAGGGGGGGACCTATAATTCACCCCTCCACTTT	CASREGQGGTYNSPLHF
once	TRBJ2-7	TRBD1	TRBV27	TGTGCCAGCAGTCTCGGACAGGCGAGCTCCTACGAGCAGTACTTC	CASSLGQASSYEQYF
-	TRBJ1-2	-	TRBV19	TGTGCCAGTAGTATACTAGCGGGCGCTAACTATGGCTACACCTTC	CASSILAGANYGYTF
-	TRBJ2-3	-	TRBV2	TGTGCCAGCAAATCCGCCGGGGTAGATACGCAGTATTTT	CASKSAGVDTQYF